The sequence of this TCR beta chain was determined in a study of blood T cell repertoires in COVID-19. Study-level information: PBMCs, B-cell-depleted T cells, or T cells provided the cDNA or gDNA that made up the material.

CDR1 is MNHEY, CDR2 SVGAGI, per germline. The CDR3 totals 15 residues. With 5 bases removed from V and 7 bases from J, the gap between germline ends came to 18 bases. Original handling: Reference gene primer amplification yielded estimated nucleated cell counts. The protocol was immunoSEQ multiplex PCR, while the TCRdb copy is restricted to in-frame clones and leaves out a portion. The V and J calls and the clone size are those of that table, but D and trimming were determined from the DNA. The repertoire holds 95,000 to 110,000 clones, 80% to 90% seen once, with 4% to 6% in the top ten. The clonotype originates from a middle-aged man with active or convalescent COVID-19. The genes are TRBV6-5 and TRBJ2-1; D might be TRBD2 (7 bases). Specimen: peripheral blood. This chain's CDR3 is CASSTRSRGPNEQFF. The CDR3 coding sequence is TGTGCCAGCAGTACTCGCTCGCGGGGGCCAAATGAGCAGTTCTTC.